The 17 T cell receptor beta chains below all came from one sample that was sequenced in a study of glioma-infiltrating T cells after dendritic cell vaccination. Time point of the sample: after dendritic cell vaccination, including at tumor progression/relapse. Assay: immunoSEQ multiplex PCR; the TCRdb copy retains only in-frame clones and omits some. The sample holds over 75,000 clones; approximately 80% are singletons and the top ten take approximately 2%. The source was blood, collected after dendritic cell vaccination. The receptors were sampled from a human donor with glioblastoma.

This clone was seen only once. This sequence joins TRBV19 and TRBJ1-1, with D perhaps TRBD1 (5 bases). Between the trimmed V and J ends, which lost 4 bases and 0 bases, there was a span of 9 bases. The CDR3 runs to 14 residues. Germline lookup yields CDR1 LNHDA and CDR2 SQIVND (reference sequence). The CDR3 protein is CASSRTRMNTEAFF. As DNA, the CDR3 is TGTGCCAGTAGTAGGACAAGGATGAACACTGAAGCTTTCTTT.

V is TRBV7-9 and J is TRBJ1-4; the match to TRBD1 covers 9 bases. Germline V gives CDR1 SEHNR, CDR2 FQNEAQ (reference sequence). The CDR3 has 15 amino acids. The V segment lost 0 bases and the J segment 7 bases; nucleotides outside the gene matches: 3. CDR3 sequence: CASSLAQGAIEKLFF. In DNA, the CDR3 is TGTGCCAGCAGCTTAGCACAGGGGGCAATTGAAAAACTGTTTTTT.

This CDR3 is CASSSMGTGSSYEQYF. The CDR3 region has the DNA TGTGCCAGCAGCAGCATGGGGACAGGGAGCTCCTACGAGCAGTACTTC. The V and J genes are TRBV11-2 and TRBJ2-7; TRBD1 agrees at 9 bases. This CDR3 is built from 16 residues. The germline V gene has CDR1 SGHAT and CDR2 FQNNGV. After removal of 5 bases from V and 0 bases from J, the junction contained 8 bases not matched to a gene.

This chain connects TRBV7-9 to TRBJ1-3; D not resolved. The V gene's germline CDR1 is SEHNR and CDR2 FQNEAQ (reference sequence). The CDR3 extends over 15 amino acids. The V gene lost 1 base and the J gene lost 0 bases, with 7 bases spanning the gap. The CDR3 DNA is TGTGCCAGCAGCTTAGATCCATTCTCTGGAAACACCATATATTTT. This translates into CASSLDPFSGNTIYF.

The V call is TRBV6-5, the J call TRBJ1-1; D unclear. V was trimmed by 3 bases and J by 1 base, leaving 9 bases between them. This CDR3 spans 14 amino acids. Per the germline V gene, CDR1 is MNHEY and CDR2 is SVGAGI. The CDR3 here is CASSYLTRNTEAFF. CDR3 coding DNA: TGTGCCAGCAGTTATCTCACAAGGAACACTGAAGCTTTCTTT.

The V and J genes are TRBV7-2 and TRBJ2-7; possibly TRBD1 for D (6 bases). Per germline, CDR1 SGHTA and CDR2 FQGNSA. The CDR3 runs to 14 residues. Trimming took 4 bases from V and 4 from J, leaving 14 bases between them. The CDR3 nucleotides read TGTGCCAGCAGCTCAGGGGTATTTAAATACGAGCAGTACTTC. The encoded protein is CASSSGVFKYEQYF.

The chain combines TRBV6-1 with TRBJ1-5; 9 bases are a match to TRBD1. V gave up 4 bases and J gave up 0 bases; unmatched junction bases: 7. Germline V gives CDR1 MNHNS, CDR2 SASEGT. CDR3 length: 17 residues. The CDR3 region is CASSADRGSYSNQPQHF. The CDR3 bases are TGTGCCAGCAGTGCCGACAGGGGGAGCTATAGCAATCAGCCCCAGCATTTT.

The chain combines TRBV6-1 with TRBJ2-4; 8 bases are a match to TRBD1. There are 14 residues in the CDR3. Germline CDR1 MNHNS, CDR2 SASEGT. Trimming at V came to 8 bases and at J to 6 bases, leaving 9 bases not matched to a gene. The CDR3 bases are TGTGCCAGCGACTTGGGACAGGAGGGAAACATTCAGTACTTC. The encoded protein is CASDLGQEGNIQYF.

In this sample, this clone turned up a few times. The chain employs TRBV18 and TRBJ2-5, with 11 bases aligning to TRBD2. CDR1 is KGHSH, CDR2 LQKENI, per germline. Trimming took 6 bases from V and 0 from J; bases not matched to a gene: 3. The CDR3 spans 15 residues. In DNA form, the CDR3 reads TGTGCCAGCTCCCCGACTAGCGGGAACCAAGAGACCCAGTACTTC. This gives the protein CASSPTSGNQETQYF.

The chain combines TRBV30 with TRBJ2-1; 8 bases are a match to TRBD2. V lost 4 bases and J lost 3; bases outside the gene matches: 5. This CDR3 is 14 amino acids long. Germline CDR1 GTSNPN, CDR2 SVGIG (reference sequence). Here the CDR3 reads CAWTAGGGYNEQFF. CDR3 coding DNA: TGTGCCTGGACGGCGGGGGGAGGCTACAATGAGCAGTTCTTC.

V and J are TRBV6-5 and TRBJ1-2, with D hard to call. Germline values: CDR1 MNHEY, CDR2 SVGAGI. Trimming pared 4 bases from V and 4 bases from J, leaving 7 bases between. This CDR3 spans 12 amino acids. Here the CDR3 DNA reads TGTGCCAGCAGTTCTTCCCTCTATGGCTACACCTTC. Its protein product is CASSSSLYGYTF.

This clone appeared once. The J gene is TRBJ2-7, the V gene TRBV27; 16 nucleotides align to TRBD2. Germline CDR1 MNHEY, CDR2 SMNVEV (reference sequence). J gave up 3 bases and V 5 bases, and 7 bases lay outside the gene matches. The CDR3 covers 17 residues. The DNA for the CDR3 is TGTGCCAGCAGTCGGGGACTAGCGGGGGGGCCGGGCTACGAGCAGTACTTC. Translation: CASSRGLAGGPGYEQYF.

The chain has TRBV7-3 and TRBJ1-5; D is uncertain. This CDR3 region has 16 residues. V was pared by 4 bases and J by 5 bases, with 18 bases between. Germline V gene sequence: CDR1 SGHTA, CDR2 FQGTGA. CDR3 DNA sequence: TGTGCCAGCAGCTCTGGAGGTCTAGCGCGGGATCAGCCCCAGCATTTT. Protein product: CASSSGGLARDQPQHF. Based on the CDR3 plus reference TRBV7-3 and TRBJ1-5, the full variable domain is GAGVSQTPSNKVTEKGKYVELRCDPISGHTALYWYRQSLGQGPEFLIYFQGTGAADDSGLPNDRFFAVRPEGSVSTLKIQRTERGDSAVYLCASSSGGLARDQPQHFGDGTRLSIL.

The chain is built from TRBV7-9 and TRBJ2-7; the D is unclear. From germline, CDR1 is SEHNR and CDR2 FQNEAQ (reference sequence). V gave up 4 bases and J gave up 5 bases, with 12 bases separating them. There are 13 residues in the CDR3. The CDR3 spells CASSSDFPHEQYV. The CDR3 DNA is TGTGCCAGCAGCTCTGACTTCCCCCACGAGCAGTACGTC.

This chain uses TRBV5-6 with TRBJ2-7, with D possibly matching TRBD2 (6 bases). Germline assignment: CDR1 SGHDT and CDR2 YYEEEE. The CDR3 runs 16 residues. V lost 1 base, J lost 3 bases, and 17 bases lay in between. The CDR3: CASSLWGVGINYEQYF. In nucleotides, the CDR3 is TGTGCCAGCAGCTTGTGGGGGGTGGGGATAAACTACGAGCAGTACTTC.

J is TRBJ2-1 and V is TRBV6-1; perhaps TRBD1 as D (6 bases). This CDR3 spans 16 amino acids. V gave up 4 bases and J gave up 3 bases, with 16 bases separating them. Looked up from germline, CDR1 is MNHNS and CDR2 is SASEGT. In DNA, the CDR3 is TGTGCCAGCAGTGGGGTTGCGACAGGTAACTACAATGAGCAGTTCTTC. Residues: CASSGVATGNYNEQFF.

This sequence joins TRBV4-1 and TRBJ2-1, with a tentative D call TRBD2 (7 bases). The CDR3 spans 17 residues. Trimming cost V 10 bases and J 0 bases, with 22 bases left between them. CDR1 is MGHRA, CDR2 YSYEKL, per germline. The CDR3 spells CATRGALDSFSYNEQFF. The CDR3 bases are TGCGCCACTCGGGGGGCCCTTGACTCTTTCTCCTACAATGAGCAGTTCTTC.